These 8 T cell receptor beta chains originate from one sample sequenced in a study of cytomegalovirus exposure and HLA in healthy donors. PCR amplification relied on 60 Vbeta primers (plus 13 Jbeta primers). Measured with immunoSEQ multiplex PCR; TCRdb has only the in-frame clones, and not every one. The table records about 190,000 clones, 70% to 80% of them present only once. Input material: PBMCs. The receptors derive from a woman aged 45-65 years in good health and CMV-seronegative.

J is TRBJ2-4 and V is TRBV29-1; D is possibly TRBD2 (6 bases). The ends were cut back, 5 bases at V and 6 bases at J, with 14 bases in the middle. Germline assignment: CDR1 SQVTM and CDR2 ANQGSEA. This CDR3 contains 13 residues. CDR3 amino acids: CSVSQGAGNIQYF. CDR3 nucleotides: TGCAGCGTTTCGCAGGGAGCGGGAAACATTCAGTACTTC.

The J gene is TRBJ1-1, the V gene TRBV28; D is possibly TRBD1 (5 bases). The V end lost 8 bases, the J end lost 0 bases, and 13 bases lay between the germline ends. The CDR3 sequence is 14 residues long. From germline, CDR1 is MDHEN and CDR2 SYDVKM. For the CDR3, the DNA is TGTGCCAGCGGGGCCGGAGCAATGAACACTGAAGCTTTCTTT. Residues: CASGAGAMNTEAFF.

The CDR3 region is CASSLEQGNQPQHF. The CDR3 DNA reads as TGTGCCAGCAGCTTAGAACAGGGCAATCAGCCCCAGCATTTT. The chain uses TRBV7-6 and TRBJ1-5; weak D call: TRBD1 (5 bases). With 1 base removed from V and 2 bases from J, the gap between germline ends came to 6 bases. There are 14 residues in the CDR3. The V gene's germline CDR1 is SGHVS and CDR2 FNYEAQ.

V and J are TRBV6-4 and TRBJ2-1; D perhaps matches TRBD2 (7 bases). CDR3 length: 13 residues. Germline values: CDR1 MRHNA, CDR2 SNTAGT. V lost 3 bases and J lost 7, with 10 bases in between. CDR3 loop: CASSEQGGNEQFF. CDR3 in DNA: TGTGCCAGCAGTGAACAGGGAGGGAATGAGCAGTTCTTC.

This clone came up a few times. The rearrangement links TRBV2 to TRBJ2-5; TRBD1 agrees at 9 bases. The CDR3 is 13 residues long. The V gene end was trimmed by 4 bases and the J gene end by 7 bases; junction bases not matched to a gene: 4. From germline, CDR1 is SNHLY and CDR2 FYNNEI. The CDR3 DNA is TGTGCCAGCAGTGGACAGGGGGGGGCGACCCAGTACTTC. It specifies CASSGQGGATQYF.

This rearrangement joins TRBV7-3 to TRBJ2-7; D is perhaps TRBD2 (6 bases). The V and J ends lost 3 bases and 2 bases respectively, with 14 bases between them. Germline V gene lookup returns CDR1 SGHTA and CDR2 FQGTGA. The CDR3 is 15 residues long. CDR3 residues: CASSFGPASAYEQYF. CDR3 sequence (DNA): TGTGCCAGCAGCTTCGGTCCTGCTAGCGCCTACGAGCAGTACTTC.

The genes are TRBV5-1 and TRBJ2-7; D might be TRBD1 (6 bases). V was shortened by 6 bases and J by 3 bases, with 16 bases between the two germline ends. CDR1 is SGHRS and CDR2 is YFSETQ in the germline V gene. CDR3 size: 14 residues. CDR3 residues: CASKRGTTGYEQYF. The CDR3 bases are TGCGCCAGCAAGAGGGGGACGACGGGCTACGAGCAGTACTTC.

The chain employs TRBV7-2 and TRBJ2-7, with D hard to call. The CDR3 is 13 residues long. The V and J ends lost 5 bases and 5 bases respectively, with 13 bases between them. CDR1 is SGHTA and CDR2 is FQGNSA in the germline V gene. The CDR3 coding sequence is TGTGCCAGCAGCCTCCGGTCCATCCACGAGCAGTACTTC. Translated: CASSLRSIHEQYF. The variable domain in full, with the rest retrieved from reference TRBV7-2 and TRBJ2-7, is GAGVSQSPSNKVTEKGKDVELRCDPISGHTALYWYRQSLGQGLEFLIYFQGNSAPDKSGLPSDRFSAERTGGSVSTLTIQRTQQEDSAVYLCASSLRSIHEQYFGPGTRLTVT.